These 30 T cell receptor beta chains share one sample of origin, sequenced in a study of blood T cell repertoires in COVID-19. The table came from immunoSEQ multiplex PCR; TCRdb's copy has only in-frame clones and leaves some out. The table has 100,000 to 120,000 clones, more than 75% seen once. Material for sequencing was peripheral blood. The receptor source for this set is a woman between 45 and 60 years old with acute or convalescent COVID-19.

J is TRBJ2-7 and V is TRBV18; 9 bases are a match to TRBD1. This CDR3 contains 16 residues. Germline assignment: CDR1 KGHSH and CDR2 LQKENI. V lost 3 bases, J lost 6 bases, and 12 bases stayed unmatched. The CDR3 bases are TGTGCCAGCTCACCCAGAACTCCGGGACAGGGAGGCGAGCAGTACTTC. Translation gives CASSPRTPGQGGEQYF.

J is TRBJ2-3 and V is TRBV4-1, with D maybe TRBD2 (6 bases). V was cut by 4 bases and J by 1 base, with 12 bases left in between. The CDR3 loop spans 15 amino acids. CDR1 is MGHRA and CDR2 is YSYEKL in the germline V gene. This CDR3 is CASSLDGTRTDTQYF. The CDR3 region has the DNA TGCGCCAGCAGCCTTGACGGGACTCGCACAGATACGCAGTATTTT.

This sequence joins TRBV14 and TRBJ1-1, with D possibly matching TRBD1 (6 bases). The CDR3 totals 15 residues. Germline CDR1 reads SGHDN; CDR2 reads FVKESK. The V end was cut by 5 bases, the J end by 5 bases, with 18 bases between. CDR3 in amino acids: CASSARNRVGTEAFF. CDR3 coding DNA: TGTGCCAGCAGCGCCCGAAACAGGGTTGGTACTGAAGCTTTCTTT.

The J gene is TRBJ2-1, the V gene TRBV7-2; TRBD1 might be the D (6 bases). Per germline, CDR1 SGHTA and CDR2 FQGNSA. The V and J ends lost 4 bases and 7 bases respectively, with 17 bases between them. The CDR3 runs to 15 residues. The CDR3 spells CASSSQGPLANEQFF. CDR3 DNA sequence: TGTGCCAGCAGCTCCCAGGGGCCCCTCGCTAATGAGCAGTTCTTC.

The chain is built from TRBV12-3 or TRBV12-4 and TRBJ2-5, with D perhaps matching TRBD2 (5 bases). This CDR3 has 12 amino acids. With 6 bases removed from V and 5 bases from J, the gap between germline ends came to 10 bases. CDR3 nucleotides: TGTGCCAGCAGCCCTACGGGGGAGACCCAGTACTTC. Encoded protein: CASSPTGETQYF.

V usage is TRBV20-1 and J usage is TRBJ1-6; perhaps TRBD1 as D (5 bases). V was clipped by 3 bases and J by 7 bases, with 10 bases between them. The length of the CDR3 is 13 residues. The germline V gene has CDR1 DFQATT and CDR2 SNEGSKA (reference sequence). The CDR3 loop reads CSASGQGNSPLHF. The CDR3 nucleotides read TGCAGTGCTAGTGGGCAGGGAAATTCACCCCTCCACTTT.

The chain has TRBV7-2 and TRBJ2-7; 10 nucleotides line up with TRBD1. V lost 1 base and J lost 1; bases outside the gene matches: 4. The CDR3 runs 16 residues. Germline values: CDR1 SGHTA, CDR2 FQGNSA. The CDR3 nucleotides read TGTGCCAGCAGCTTAGGGGGGACAGGGGTTTCCTACGAGCAGTACTTC. Translating it yields CASSLGGTGVSYEQYF.

This clone appeared a single time. The chain links TRBV24-1 to TRBJ1-1, with D tentatively TRBD1 (5 bases). Germline CDR1 reads KGHDR; CDR2 reads SFDVKD. The CDR3 has 13 residues. Trimming shortened V by 5 bases and J by 1 base, and 7 bases separated the two germline ends. CDR3 sequence reads: CATSARENTEAFF. The CDR3 nucleotides are TGTGCCACCAGTGCCAGGGAGAACACTGAAGCTTTCTTT.

The chain uses TRBV11-2 and TRBJ2-1; TRBD2 agrees at 11 bases. The ends lost 7 bases at V and 3 bases at J; junction bases unmatched: 5. The CDR3 runs to 15 residues. The germline gives CDR1 SGHAT, CDR2 FQNNGV. CDR3 DNA: TGTGCCAGCACCCTAGGACTAGCGGGCTACAATGAGCAGTTCTTC. Translating it yields CASTLGLAGYNEQFF.

The gene calls are TRBV6-1 and TRBJ2-1; TRBD2 aligns across 8 bases. Germline assignment: CDR1 MNHNS and CDR2 SASEGT. V trimming: 2 bases; J trimming: 4 bases; junction bases outside the gene matches: 7. The CDR3 loop spans 16 amino acids. The DNA of the CDR3 is TGTGCCAGCAGTGAACGGGAGGGCCCTCTATACAATGAGCAGTTCTTC. The encoded protein is CASSEREGPLYNEQFF.

The rearrangement uses TRBV5-6 and TRBJ2-4, with a tentative D call TRBD1 (5 bases). The CDR3 sequence is 14 residues long. The germline V gene has CDR1 SGHDT and CDR2 YYEEEE. With 3 bases removed from V and 4 bases from J, the gap between germline ends came to 11 bases. Here the CDR3 DNA reads TGTGCCAGCAGCTACGACAGAGCGAAAAACATTCAGTACTTC. Amino acid sequence: CASSYDRAKNIQYF.

A few counts support this clone. This sequence joins TRBV2 and TRBJ2-1, with 11 bases aligning to TRBD2. This CDR3 spans 17 amino acids. The V gene end was trimmed by 4 bases and the J gene end by 0 bases; junction bases not matched to a gene: 5. CDR1 and CDR2 (germline): SNHLY, FYNNEI. The CDR3 sequence is CASSVLAGAGSYNEQFF. CDR3 DNA: TGTGCCAGCAGTGTACTAGCGGGGGCGGGCTCCTACAATGAGCAGTTCTTC.

J is TRBJ1-2 and V is TRBV6-1, with TRBD1 identical over 7 bases. CDR3 size: 15 residues. Germline trimming cut 2 bases from V and 3 bases from J; bases unmatched to any gene: 6. Germline-derived CDR1 and CDR2 are MNHNS and SASEGT. The CDR3 DNA is TGTGCCAGCAGTGAACCCCGACAGGGACACTATGGCTACACCTTC. Amino acid sequence: CASSEPRQGHYGYTF.

This chain connects TRBV5-1 to TRBJ2-5; D remains ambiguous. The germline V gene has CDR1 SGHRS and CDR2 YFSETQ. CDR3 length: 13 amino acids. Trimming pared 4 bases from V and 6 bases from J, leaving 13 bases between. DNA of the CDR3: TGCGCCAGCAGCCCGGGTAGCCTAAAGACCCAGTACTTC. This gives the protein CASSPGSLKTQYF. Full variable domain (remainder filled in from reference TRBV5-1 and TRBJ2-5): KAGVTQTPRYLIKTRGQQVTLSCSPISGHRSVSWYQQTPGQGLQFLFEYFSETQRNKGNFPGRFSGRQFSNSRSEMNVSTLELGDSALYLCASSPGSLKTQYFGPGTRLLVL.

The chain links TRBV3-1 (or the pseudogene TRBV3-2) to TRBJ2-3; D may be TRBD2 (5 bases). Looked up from germline, CDR1 is LGHDT and CDR2 is YNNKEL (reference sequence). Trimming cost V 4 bases and J 6 bases, with 11 bases left between them. The length of the CDR3 is 13 residues. Here the CDR3 reads CASSRLREDTQYF. As DNA, the CDR3 is TGTGCCAGCAGCCGCCTGAGGGAGGATACGCAGTATTTT.

This chain joins TRBV5-1 and TRBJ2-7, with TRBD1 matching over 10 bases. The CDR3 has 14 residues. After removal of 2 bases from V and 6 bases from J, the junction contained 5 bases not matched to a gene. Germline loops: CDR1 SGHRS, CDR2 YFSETQ. CDR3 bases: TGCGCCAGCAGCTTTAGACAGGGGGCTTTCGAGCAGTACTTC. Translation: CASSFRQGAFEQYF.

The chain joins TRBV27 to TRBJ2-4; 7 positions match TRBD2. The CDR3 has 13 amino acids. The germline V gene encodes CDR1 MNHEY and CDR2 SMNVEV (reference sequence). V was pared by 4 bases and J by 3 bases, with 0 bases of the junction left unmatched. CDR3 bases: TGTGCCAGCAGTTGGGACTACAAAAACATTCAGTACTTC. Its translation is CASSWDYKNIQYF.

The V and J genes are TRBV7-9 and TRBJ1-4; 8 bases line up with TRBD1. From germline, CDR1 is SEHNR and CDR2 FQNEAQ (reference sequence). The CDR3 extends over 14 amino acids. V dropped 5 bases and J dropped 8; count of bases not matched to a gene: 7. The CDR3 DNA follows: TGTGCCAGCAGCAATAACAGGGGGGCGGAAAAACTGTTTTTT. It is translated as CASSNNRGAEKLFF.

The V and J genes are TRBV6-2 or TRBV6-3 and TRBJ2-5, with 7 nucleotides matching TRBD2. CDR1 is MNHEY, CDR2 SVGEGT, per germline. This CDR3 contains 16 residues. Germline trimming cut 2 bases from V and 7 bases from J; bases unmatched to any gene: 13. The CDR3 protein is CASSYPAGTSVTTQYF. As DNA, the CDR3 is TGTGCCAGCAGTTACCCCGCGGGTACTAGCGTAACGACCCAGTACTTC.

V gene TRBV24-1 combines with J gene TRBJ2-5; a weak D match, TRBD2 (5 bases). The CDR3 has 14 residues. The ends were cut back, 9 bases at V and 1 base at J, with 14 bases in the middle. Germline V gene data show CDR1 as KGHDR and CDR2 as SFDVKD. DNA of the CDR3: TGTGCCACCGCGTCCCAGGACTTCCAAGAGACCCAGTACTTC. Residues: CATASQDFQETQYF.

The sample holds one count of this clone. This chain joins TRBV2 and TRBJ2-7; 8 bases line up with TRBD1. Germline V gene sequence: CDR1 SNHLY, CDR2 FYNNEI. The CDR3 loop spans 13 amino acids. The trim removed 10 bases at V and 4 bases at J, leaving 9 bases unmatched. The CDR3 spells CATSGGLGYEQYF. Written as DNA, the CDR3 is TGTGCCACCTCAGGGGGCTTAGGGTACGAGCAGTACTTC.

The rearrangement links TRBV5-5 to TRBJ1-5, with a tentative D call TRBD1 (6 bases). This CDR3 has 16 amino acids. Trimming took off 3 bases at V and 0 bases at J, with 13 bases between the two ends. Germline-derived CDR1 and CDR2 are SGHKS and YYEKEE (reference sequence). The CDR3 sequence is CASSSEGQISNQPQHF. As DNA, the CDR3 is TGTGCCAGCAGCTCGGAAGGACAGATTAGCAATCAGCCCCAGCATTTT.

The chain uses TRBV6-5 and TRBJ2-7; 9 bases fit TRBD1. Losses at the gene ends were 6 bases for V and 6 bases for J; bases not matched to a gene: 6. Germline V gene lookup returns CDR1 MNHEY and CDR2 SVGAGI. The CDR3 is 13 amino acids. The CDR3 sequence is CASRWDREGEQYF. The DNA for the CDR3 is TGTGCCAGCAGGTGGGACAGGGAGGGCGAGCAGTACTTC.

CDR3 region: CASSQTSGRVPFSTDTQYF. CDR3 in DNA: TGTGCCAGCAGCCAGACTAGCGGGAGGGTTCCCTTTAGCACAGATACGCAGTATTTT. The chain couples TRBV6-8 to TRBJ2-3; 14 bases are shared with TRBD2. With V trimmed by 6 bases and J by 0 bases, 11 bases remained unmatched. The CDR3 contains 19 residues. Germline CDR1 reads MNHGY; CDR2 reads SAAAGT.

The chain carries TRBV2 and TRBJ2-1; 12 bases align to TRBD2. CDR1 is SNHLY and CDR2 is FYNNEI in the germline V gene. J was trimmed by 2 bases and V by 6 bases; bases with no gene match: 2. The CDR3 runs 15 residues. Here the CDR3 reads CASRRTSGTYNEQFF. The DNA of the CDR3 is TGTGCCAGCAGAAGGACTAGCGGGACCTACAATGAGCAGTTCTTC.

The J gene is TRBJ1-5, the V gene TRBV4-1, with 9 bases identical to TRBD1. The CDR3 loop spans 15 amino acids. V shed 4 bases and J 1 base; nucleotides not matched to a gene: 2. Germline loops: CDR1 MGHRA, CDR2 YSYEKL. CDR3 DNA: TGCGCCAGCAGCCCGGACAGGGGAAGCAATCAGCCCCAGCATTTT. This codes for CASSPDRGSNQPQHF.

The J gene is TRBJ1-1, the V gene TRBV6-6, with 7 bases matching TRBD1. The CDR3 runs 14 residues. Germline lookup yields CDR1 MNHNY and CDR2 SVGAGI (reference sequence). V was clipped by 5 bases and J by 1 base; unmatched bases: 4. CDR3 sequence: CASSQRQGNTEAFF. CDR3 bases: TGTGCCAGCAGTCAAAGACAGGGGAACACTGAAGCTTTCTTT.

This clone was seen only once. The rearrangement uses TRBV5-1 and TRBJ2-3; TRBD2 is a possible D gene (5 bases). Per germline, CDR1 SGHRS and CDR2 YFSETQ. V dropped 5 bases and J dropped 2 bases, with 9 bases sitting between them. The CDR3 extends over 13 amino acids. DNA for the CDR3: TGCGCCAGCAGGAGGGAGCTCACAGATACGCAGTATTTT. Amino acids: CASRRELTDTQYF.

This clone appeared once. The chain employs TRBV5-1 and TRBJ2-1; 13 positions agree with TRBD2. V dropped 1 base and J dropped 7; count of bases not matched to a gene: 5. Germline-derived CDR1 and CDR2 are SGHRS and YFSETQ. The CDR3 sequence is 16 residues long. The CDR3 region has the DNA TGCGCCAGCAGCTTGACTAGCGGGAGGGCGGGGAATGAGCAGTTCTTC. Its protein is CASSLTSGRAGNEQFF.

This clone was recorded only once. The V and J genes are TRBV6-5 and TRBJ2-5, with 7 bases matching TRBD2. Germline V CDR1 and CDR2: MNHEY, SVGAGI. J lost 2 bases, V lost 6 bases, and 9 bases had no gene match. The CDR3 length is 15 residues. CDR3 in DNA: TGTGCCAGCAGGGACTGGGGGAGGGAGCAAGAGACCCAGTACTTC. Protein product: CASRDWGREQETQYF.